This TCR beta chain was observed in a study of technical replicates of blood from a few donors (dated by TCRdb to about 2017). Comment on this clone: No antigen is known for it. The sample holds no much larger clone one base away, and base qualities are not on file.

The CDR3 spans 16 residues, from the cysteine through the phenylalanine. The retained sequence is limited to the CDR3, 48 bases, with the frame set at the first base. Unmatched junction bases come to 1, with V trimmed by 0 bases and J by 0 bases. CDR1 and CDR2 are read off the germline V gene as LGHNA and YNFKEQ. The library was prepared using the immunoSEQ multiplex PCR assay. TCRdb's version of the immuneACCESS table is confined to in-frame rearrangements and falls short of the full clone set. An unresolved V gene accounts for under half of the shortfall where checked; the remainder is of unknown origin. This sample comprises 75,000 to 95,000 clones, nearly 97% of them detected only once. The top ten hold over 0.25% of the sample.

The rearranged segments are TRBV4-2 and TRBJ2-2, and 7 junction bases match TRBD1. This TCR came from a human donor in good health. Sample: T cells isolated from PBMCs. The nucleotide sequence reads as follows: TGTGCCAGCAGCCAAGAGGGGACAGCGAACACCGGGGAGCTGTTTTTT. Translation gives CASSQEGTANTGELFF.